What follows is one T cell receptor (beta chain) and its context. Its antigen is still unknown. Assay used: immunoSEQ multiplex PCR; TCRdb lists only in-frame clones, some missing. Of 10,000 to 15,000 clones in the sample, under 97% are singletons; the top ten hold 2% to 3%. The data were taken from a study of neoadjuvant nivolumab and ipilimumab in lung cancer. Study-level findings and limits: Pretherapy blood TCR richness correlated positively with resected tumor richness.

Material: peripheral blood, obtained after neoadjuvant nivolumab, alone or with ipilimumab, at or shortly before surgery. The sequence came from an adult with non-small cell lung cancer.

CDR3 nucleotide sequence: TGTGCCAGCAGAGCGAACACCGGGGAGCTGTTTTTT. Residues: CASRANTGELFF. This chain connects TRBV9 to TRBJ2-2; D remains unclear. The germline CDR1 and CDR2 sequences are SGDLS and YYNGEE. V lost 5 bases, J lost 0 bases, and 2 bases lay in between. The CDR3 spans 12 residues.